The 6 T cell receptor beta chains listed next were all sequenced from one sample in a study of graft-versus-host responses after intestinal transplantation. Data came from immunoSEQ multiplex PCR; TCRdb stores just in-frame clones and leaves some out. The repertoire has approximately 60,000 clones, 70% to 90% of them found once; the top ten carry approximately 1.6%. The sample was PBMCs, taken 26 days after transplant. These receptors all come from a human patient who received an intestinal transplant, so some T cells may come from the graft donor.

The chain links TRBV5-6 to TRBJ2-5; D is perhaps TRBD1 (7 bases). CDR3 length: 15 amino acids. CDR1 SGHDT and CDR2 YYEEEE come from the germline V gene. With 4 bases removed from V and 5 bases from J, the gap between germline ends came to 18 bases. The CDR3 is CASSVAPGGRETQYF. The DNA of the CDR3 is TGTGCCAGCAGCGTAGCGCCAGGGGGGAGGGAGACCCAGTACTTC.

The chain has TRBV20-1 and TRBJ2-7, with TRBD2 identical over 7 bases. The ends lost 6 bases at V and 3 bases at J; junction bases unmatched: 2. The CDR3 spans 11 residues. Germline CDR1 is DFQATT and CDR2 is SNEGSKA (reference sequence). The CDR3 loop reads CSARTSYEQYV. In DNA, the CDR3 is TGCAGTGCACGGACTAGCTACGAGCAGTACGTC.

The rearrangement joins TRBV9 to TRBJ1-5; 7 bases fit TRBD1. CDR3 size: 14 residues. Germline CDR1 is SGDLS and CDR2 is YYNGEE. Trimming removed 4 bases from V and 2 bases from J; junction bases left unmatched: 3. For the CDR3, the DNA is TGTGCCAGCAGCACAGGGGTGGGCAATCAGCCCCAGCATTTT. Residues: CASSTGVGNQPQHF.

V is TRBV6-1 and J is TRBJ1-2, with TRBD1 matching 7 bases. J lost 3 bases, V lost 3 bases, and 4 bases had no gene match. The germline V gene has CDR1 MNHNS and CDR2 SASEGT. This CDR3 is built from 14 residues. The CDR3, as DNA: TGTGCCAGCAGTGAGGGACAGCGACACTATGGCTACACCTTC. Translating it yields CASSEGQRHYGYTF.

This clone was seen just once. The V gene is TRBV7-3, the J gene TRBJ2-1; D is unresolved. Deletions cut 1 base from V and 1 base from J, with 11 bases between. Per the germline V gene, CDR1 is SGHTA and CDR2 is FQGTGA. CDR3 size: 16 residues. This chain's CDR3 is CASSLNPAGSYNEQFF. In nucleotides, the CDR3 is TGTGCCAGCAGCTTAAACCCAGCCGGGTCCTACAATGAGCAGTTCTTC.

There are a few counts of this clone. V is TRBV28 and J is TRBJ2-7; 8 positions match TRBD2. Per germline, CDR1 MDHEN and CDR2 SYDVKM. After removal of 5 bases from V and 0 bases from J, the junction contained 6 bases not matched to a gene. The CDR3 runs to 15 residues. The CDR3 DNA reads as TGTGCCAGCAGTCCCCCGCGGGAGGCCTCCTACGAGCAGTACTTC. It is translated as CASSPPREASYEQYF.